Listed below are T cell receptor beta chains from one sample, sequenced in a study of blood T cell repertoires in COVID-19. Data came from immunoSEQ multiplex PCR; TCRdb stores just in-frame clones and leaves some out. Of roughly 290,000 clones in the sample, approximately 90% were seen once. Sequencing input: peripheral blood. The receptors here all came from a man aged 25-45 years with acute or convalescent COVID-19. Each CDR3 is given with its conserved first and last residue. The D gene is left open where the match is weak. A clone size is listed for some rows: how often the clone was seen (once, few, many), or a class if it is expanded.

CDR3 protein	CDR3 DNA	V gene	D gene	clone size	J gene
CASTRDRSTGELFF	TGCGCCAGCACCAGGGACAGGAGCACCGGGGAGCTGTTTTTT	TRBV5-1	TRBD1	NA	TRBJ2-2
CASSLTLRDQPQHF	TGTGCCAGCAGCTTAACCCTCAGGGATCAGCCCCAGCATTTT	TRBV11-2	NA	NA	TRBJ1-5
CASSPRSGSVNTGELFF	TGTGCCAGCAGCCCCAGAAGCGGGAGCGTTAACACCGGGGAGCTGTTTTTT	TRBV9	TRBD2	once	TRBJ2-2
CASSLSSTSAYLTDTQYF	TGCGCCAGCAGCTTGTCCTCGACTAGCGCCTACCTCACAGATACGCAGTATTTT	TRBV5-1	TRBD2	once	TRBJ2-3
CASSSFGTNGYTF	TGTGCCAGCAGTTCTTTCGGGACAAACGGCTACACCTTC	TRBV27	NA	NA	TRBJ1-2
CASSPYPNGDGYTF	TGTGCCAGCAGCCCCTACCCCAACGGGGATGGCTACACCTTC	TRBV7-9	NA	few	TRBJ1-2
CASSFSQGRPLYGYTF	TGTGCCAGCAGTTTCTCCCAGGGGCGCCCCCTCTATGGCTACACCTTC	TRBV27	NA	NA	TRBJ1-2
CASTSGASYEQYF	TGTGCCAGCACCTCAGGGGCCTCCTACGAGCAGTACTTC	TRBV25-1	NA	NA	TRBJ2-7
CASSSIQRTGDPSSYEQYF	TGTGCCAGCAGTTCAATTCAGAGGACAGGGGACCCGAGCTCCTACGAGCAGTACTTC	TRBV7-6	TRBD1	NA	TRBJ2-7
CASSYLTVVNSPLHF	TGTGCCAGCAGCTATCTGACAGTCGTTAATTCACCCCTCCACTTT	TRBV27	NA	NA	TRBJ1-6
CAWSSGTMFF	TGTGCCTGGAGCTCCGGGACTATGTTTTTT	TRBV30	TRBD2	NA	TRBJ2-2
CAWSRGQGRGYTF	TGTGCCTGGAGTCGGGGACAGGGGAGAGGCTACACCTTC	TRBV30	TRBD1	NA	TRBJ1-2
CSASYRLNRTGSYNEQFF	TGCAGTGCTAGTTATCGCTTAAACCGTACCGGGTCCTACAATGAGCAGTTCTTC	TRBV20-1	NA	NA	TRBJ2-1
CAWNLEGGLSGYTF	TGTGCCTGGAATTTAGAGGGGGGGCTCTCGGGCTACACCTTC	TRBV30	NA	NA	TRBJ1-2
CASSQELAGGVIPKNIQYF	TGTGCCAGCAGCCAAGAACTAGCGGGGGGTGTAATCCCCAAAAACATTCAGTACTTC	TRBV4-2	TRBD2	NA	TRBJ2-4
CASSPREGLFF	TGTGCCAGCTCACCTAGGGAGGGACTGTTTTTT	TRBV18	NA	NA	TRBJ1-4
CASSFQRDNTEQYF	TGTGCCAGCAGTTTCCAGAGGGACAACACCGAGCAGTACTTC	TRBV27	NA	NA	TRBJ2-7
CASSPGRTYGYTF	TGTGCCAGCAGTCCGGGTCGGACTTATGGCTACACCTTC	TRBV6-2/TRBV6-3	NA	NA	TRBJ1-2
CASSLWGALTGASYEQYF	TGCGCCAGCAGCTTGTGGGGGGCTCTAACAGGGGCTTCGTACGAGCAGTACTTC	TRBV5-1	NA	NA	TRBJ2-7
CASSVGQAETQYF	TGTGCCAGCAGCGTAGGACAGGCTGAGACCCAGTACTTC	TRBV9	NA	NA	TRBJ2-5
CASSYTNRNTIYF	TGTGCCAGCAGTTACACGAACAGGAACACCATATATTTT	TRBV6-5	NA	NA	TRBJ1-3
CAISESMRGYYRGGTGELFF	TGTGCCATCAGTGAGTCGATGAGAGGATACTACAGGGGAGGTACCGGGGAGCTGTTTTTT	TRBV10-3	NA	NA	TRBJ2-2
CASSPGVSGNTGELFF	TGCGCCAGCAGCCCTGGTGTTAGCGGGAACACCGGGGAGCTGTTTTTT	TRBV5-1	NA	NA	TRBJ2-2
CASSQVAGGSYEQYF	TGTGCCAGCAGCCAAGTAGCGGGAGGATCCTACGAGCAGTACTTC	TRBV3-1/TRBV3-2	TRBD2	NA	TRBJ2-7
CASSLGIGRANTGELFF	TGTGCCAGCAGCTTGGGTATTGGCAGGGCGAACACCGGGGAGCTGTTTTTT	TRBV5-8	NA	NA	TRBJ2-2
CASSYRRGTGTGISGANVLTF	TGTGCCAGCAGTTACCGAAGGGGAACCGGGACAGGGATCTCTGGGGCCAACGTCCTGACTTTC	TRBV6-2/TRBV6-3	TRBD1	few	TRBJ2-6
CASRVGNTIYF	TGTGCCAGCCGGGTGGGAAACACCATATATTTT	TRBV6-5	NA	NA	TRBJ1-3
CAIKGQETNYGYTF	TGTGCCATCAAGGGACAGGAAACTAACTATGGCTACACCTTC	TRBV10-3	TRBD1	NA	TRBJ1-2
CASSPTVLQPQHF	TGTGCCAGCAGTCCGACAGTGCTTCAGCCCCAGCATTTT	TRBV6-5	NA	NA	TRBJ1-5
CASSLDRGPEAFF	TGCGCCAGCAGCTTGGACAGGGGACCTGAAGCTTTCTTT	TRBV5-1	TRBD1	NA	TRBJ1-1
CASSPRRQNTEAFF	TGTGCCAGCAGTCCACGACGACAGAACACTGAAGCTTTCTTT	TRBV6-5	NA	once	TRBJ1-1
CASSLGLRTDTQYF	TGTGCCAGCAGTTTAGGACTTCGCACAGATACGCAGTATTTT	TRBV27	NA	NA	TRBJ2-3
CASSPQDRGKAFF	TGTGCCAGCAGCCCCCAGGACAGGGGAAAAGCTTTCTTT	TRBV3-1/TRBV3-2	TRBD1	NA	TRBJ1-1
CASSYSLDSFNYGYTF	TGTGCCAGCAGTTACTCCCTTGACAGCTTTAACTATGGCTACACCTTC	TRBV6-5	NA	NA	TRBJ1-2
CASSYQAWNGYTF	TGTGCCAGCAGTTACCAGGCATGGAATGGCTACACCTTC	TRBV6-5	NA	NA	TRBJ1-2
CASSGSLDEQYF	TGTGCCAGTAGTGGATCCCTAGACGAGCAGTACTTC	TRBV19	NA	NA	TRBJ2-7
CASSLRTSGLTDTQYF	TGTGCCAGCAGCCTTCGGACTAGCGGACTCACAGATACGCAGTATTTT	TRBV3-1/TRBV3-2	TRBD2	NA	TRBJ2-3
CATSRRTGTEQFF	TGTGCCACCAGCAGGCGGACCGGGACAGAGCAGTTCTTC	TRBV15	NA	NA	TRBJ2-1
CASSVGTGGNYGYTF	TGTGCCAGCAGCGTAGGGACAGGGGGCAACTATGGCTACACCTTC	TRBV9	TRBD1	NA	TRBJ1-2
CASSLQGYQPQHF	TGTGCCAGTAGTTTACAGGGTTATCAGCCCCAGCATTTT	TRBV19	NA	NA	TRBJ1-5
CASLPSGGYNEQFF	TGTGCCAGCCTTCCTAGCGGGGGGTACAATGAGCAGTTCTTC	TRBV28	TRBD2	NA	TRBJ2-1
CASSFNRGANVLTF	TGTGCCAGCAGCTTTAACCGTGGCGCCAACGTCCTGACTTTC	TRBV7-3	NA	NA	TRBJ2-6
CASSLDPGQDYGYTF	TGCGCCAGCAGCTTGGATCCGGGACAGGATTATGGCTACACCTTC	TRBV5-1	TRBD1	NA	TRBJ1-2
CASSHAPKKLFF	TGTGCCAGCAGCCACGCCCCTAAAAAACTGTTTTTT	TRBV7-3	NA	NA	TRBJ1-4
CASRDRGDGYTF	TGTGCCAGCAGGGACAGGGGGGATGGCTACACCTTC	TRBV6-5	TRBD1	NA	TRBJ1-2
CASREGTYNEQFF	TGTGCCAGCAGGGAGGGGACCTACAATGAGCAGTTCTTC	TRBV28	NA	NA	TRBJ2-1
CASSHGGQPQHF	TGTGCCAGCAGTCACGGGGGGCAGCCCCAGCATTTT	TRBV6-6	NA	NA	TRBJ1-5
CASSSNLNTEAFF	TGTGCCAGCAGTTCAAATCTGAACACTGAAGCTTTCTTT	TRBV27	NA	NA	TRBJ1-1
CASSQGLAGVGYEQYF	TGTGCCAGCAGCCAAGGACTAGCGGGAGTCGGCTACGAGCAGTACTTC	TRBV3-1/TRBV3-2	TRBD2	NA	TRBJ2-7
CASSQGSSYEQYF	TGTGCCAGCAGCCAGGGGAGCTCCTACGAGCAGTACTTC	TRBV2	NA	NA	TRBJ2-7
CASRSGTGVPDTQYF	TGTGCCAGCAGATCCGGGACAGGGGTGCCAGATACGCAGTATTTT	TRBV28	TRBD1	NA	TRBJ2-3
CASSEDRDQPQHF	TGTGCCAGCAGTGAAGACAGGGATCAGCCCCAGCATTTT	TRBV6-1	NA	NA	TRBJ1-5
CASRPGQGGGGTDTQYF	TGTGCCAGCAGGCCGGGACAGGGAGGAGGTGGGACAGATACGCAGTATTTT	TRBV3-1/TRBV3-2	TRBD1	NA	TRBJ2-3
CASSPGQEANGYTF	TGCGCCAGCAGCCCGGGACAAGAGGCGAATGGCTACACCTTC	TRBV5-1	NA	NA	TRBJ1-2
CASSRTGSLDIQYF	TGTGCCAGCAGCCGAACAGGGAGTTTGGACATTCAGTACTTC	TRBV5-5	NA	NA	TRBJ2-4
CSVHAAGADTQYF	TGCAGCGTTCACGCGGCGGGGGCAGATACGCAGTATTTT	TRBV29-1	TRBD2	NA	TRBJ2-3
CASSSQTSSYNEQFF	TGTGCCAGCAGTTCCCAGACTAGCTCCTACAATGAGCAGTTCTTC	TRBV28	NA	NA	TRBJ2-1
CASSSPRGLGTDTQYF	TGTGCCAGCAGCTCGCCCAGGGGCCTCGGCACAGATACGCAGTATTTT	TRBV7-2	NA	many	TRBJ2-3
CASSIFGTPTHQPQHF	TGTGCCAGTAGTATATTTGGGACACCGACCCATCAGCCCCAGCATTTT	TRBV19	NA	NA	TRBJ1-5